This T cell receptor (beta chain) appears in the sequencing data of a study of blood T cell repertoires in COVID-19. Study context: COVID-19 samples collected from the United States, Italy and Spain covered acute and convalescent phases. PBMCs, B-cell-depleted T cells, or T cells provided the cDNA or gDNA that made up the material.

Profiled with immunoSEQ multiplex PCR; TCRdb holds only in-frame clones, not every one. The table lists about 280,000 clones, nearly 90% of them singletons. Participants reported their clinical history, and cohort assignment relied on those reports. Recovered status applied to Cohort 3 donors who had two consecutive negative PCRs. It also applied to those with clearance or with symptom resolution. V was shortened by 7 bases and J by 4 bases, with 19 bases between the two germline ends. This CDR3 is 14 amino acids long. Per the germline V gene, CDR1 is GTSNPN and CDR2 is SVGIG (reference sequence). The specimen sequenced was PBMCs or T cells enriched from blood (not recorded which). This chain links TRBV30 with TRBJ1-1; D might be TRBD1 (6 bases). This receptor was identified in a woman aged 60-70 years who had recovered from COVID-19. The CDR3 DNA reads TGTGCCTACTTAAACCAGGGGTCGGGCACTGAAGCTTTCTTT. Protein sequence: CAYLNQGSGTEAFF.